The next 11 T cell receptor beta chains were all read from a single sample in a study of T cells after yellow fever vaccination. Via MiXCR, TCRdb re-called the 5' RACE reads, giving one row per CDR3 protein. The sample lists approximately 610,000 distinct CDR3 sequences; around 17% were seen once. The sample in question was PBMCs, obtained about 5 days after the first yellow fever vaccination. The receptors derive from a man aged 18-30 years who received the YFV17D yellow fever vaccine.

The V and J genes are TRBV11-2 and TRBJ1-5; D unresolved. The CDR3 sequence is 16 residues long. From germline, CDR1 is SGHAT and CDR2 FQNNGV. V lost 4 bases to trimming and J lost 2 bases, with 15 bases between them. In DNA, the CDR3 is TGTGCCAGCAGCTCCCCAGCCGGGTGGGGCAATCAGCCCCAGCATTTT. The encoded protein is CASSSPAGWGNQPQHF.

The V and J genes are TRBV29-1 and TRBJ2-6; D uncertain. CDR1 and CDR2 (germline): SQVTM, ANQGSEA. V was clipped by 3 bases and J by 0 bases, with 3 bases between them. This CDR3 region has 13 residues. CDR3 in amino acids: CSVEVSGANVLTF. The DNA of the CDR3 is TGCAGCGTTGAGGTCTCTGGGGCCAACGTCCTGACTTTC.

J is TRBJ1-1 and V is TRBV7-8; 7 bases match TRBD1. The trim removed 3 bases at V and 4 bases at J, leaving 8 bases unmatched. Looked up from germline, CDR1 is SGHVS and CDR2 is FQNEAQ. This CDR3 has 15 amino acids. The CDR3 DNA is TGTGCCAGCAGCTTCCGACAGGGCTTGGGCACTGAAGCTTTCTTT. This gives the protein CASSFRQGLGTEAFF. Supplemented by reference TRBV7-8 and TRBJ1-1, the full variable domain reads GAGVSQSPRYKVAKRGQDVALRCDPISGHVSLFWYQQALGQGPEFLTYFQNEAQLDKSGLPSDRFFAERPEGSVSTLKIQRTQQEDSAVYLCASSFRQGLGTEAFFGQGTRLTVV.

This clonotype was seen more than once but under ten times. The chain carries TRBV5-1 and TRBJ2-7; TRBD2 aligns across 9 bases. Losses at the gene ends were 4 bases for V and 0 bases for J; bases not matched to a gene: 8. Germline V gene lookup returns CDR1 SGHRS and CDR2 YFSETQ. The CDR3 loop spans 16 amino acids. The CDR3: CASSPWPSGASYEQYF. CDR3 nucleotide sequence: TGCGCCAGCAGCCCCTGGCCTAGCGGGGCCTCCTACGAGCAGTACTTC.

Only a few counts were recorded for this clonotype. The chain recombines TRBV7-9 with TRBJ1-3, with 10 bases fitting TRBD1. J gave up 7 bases and V 5 bases, and 14 bases lay outside the gene matches. The CDR3 is 17 residues long. Germline assignment: CDR1 SEHNR and CDR2 FQNEAQ (reference sequence). The CDR3 coding sequence is TGTGCCAGCAGCCCGCTGTGGACAGGGGGTATGGTGAACACCATATATTTT. Translated, it gives CASSPLWTGGMVNTIYF.

A few counts support this clonotype. This sequence joins TRBV30 and TRBJ2-5; the match to TRBD2 covers 12 bases. The CDR3 runs 15 residues. The germline gives CDR1 GTSNPN, CDR2 SVGIG (reference sequence). Trimming at V came to 0 bases and at J to 5 bases, leaving 4 bases not matched to a gene. The CDR3 DNA reads TGTGCCTGGAGTGTTGGCCTAGCGGGGGGGGAGACCCAGTACTTC. Protein: CAWSVGLAGGETQYF.

This clonotype was counted between two and nine times. The CDR3 DNA is TGTGCCAGCAGTTTTTGGAGGGAGACCCAGTACTTC. Amino acids: CASSFWRETQYF. V gene TRBV12-3 or TRBV12-4 combines with J gene TRBJ2-5, with TRBD2 as a possible D gene (5 bases). The V and J ends lost 3 bases and 5 bases respectively, with 7 bases between them. This CDR3 contains 12 residues.

This rearrangement joins TRBV28 to TRBJ2-3; the match to TRBD1 covers 7 bases. The V gene's germline CDR1 is MDHEN and CDR2 SYDVKM. V lost 5 bases to trimming and J lost 2 bases; unmatched junction nucleotides: 10. The CDR3 totals 16 residues. The CDR3 DNA follows: TGTGCCAGCAGTCCTCCGGGACAGAGTTTCACAGATACGCAGTATTTT. Translation: CASSPPGQSFTDTQYF.

This clonotype was detected only a few times. V usage is TRBV6-1 and J usage is TRBJ1-1; unclear D gene. The CDR3 has 13 amino acids. Germline V gene sequence: CDR1 MNHNS, CDR2 SASEGT. Trimming stripped 3 bases from V and 11 bases from J, with 16 bases between. CDR3 in amino acids: CASSEGSSGSAFF. In DNA form, the CDR3 reads TGTGCCAGCAGTGAGGGTAGTTCTGGGAGCGCTTTCTTT.

Many counts were recorded for this clonotype. The chain recombines TRBV20-1 with TRBJ2-2; D not resolved. The germline CDR1 and CDR2 sequences are DFQATT and SNEGSKA (reference sequence). The CDR3 extends over 16 amino acids. V lost 3 bases to trimming and J lost 1 base, with 15 bases between them. The CDR3 nucleotides are TGCAGTGCTAGGCAGGCCGGTATGATGAACACCGGGGAGCTGTTTTTT. Its protein is CSARQAGMMNTGELFF.

The rearrangement links TRBV6-1 to TRBJ2-7; 11 bases are a match to TRBD1. Germline-derived CDR1 and CDR2 are MNHNS and SASEGT. The CDR3 spans 14 residues. With 5 bases clipped from V and 5 bases from J, the junction kept 5 bases outside the gene matches. This CDR3 reads CASSTRTGGNEQYF. The CDR3 DNA sequence: TGTGCCAGCAGTACAAGGACAGGGGGCAACGAGCAGTACTTC.